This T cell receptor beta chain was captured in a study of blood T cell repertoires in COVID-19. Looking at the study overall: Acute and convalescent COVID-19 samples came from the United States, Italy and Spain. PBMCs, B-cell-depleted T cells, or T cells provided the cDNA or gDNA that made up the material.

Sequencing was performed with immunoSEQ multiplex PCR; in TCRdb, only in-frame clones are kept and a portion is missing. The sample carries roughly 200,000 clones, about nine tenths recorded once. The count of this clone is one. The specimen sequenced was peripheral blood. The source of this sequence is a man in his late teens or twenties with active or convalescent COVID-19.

The CDR3 DNA reads TGCGCCAGCAGCACAAACAGGGGATCTGGGGCCAACGTCCTGACTTTC. Its translation is CASSTNRGSGANVLTF. The V gene is TRBV5-1, the J gene TRBJ2-6, with 7 bases lining up with TRBD1. CDR1 SGHRS and CDR2 YFSETQ come from the germline V gene. Unmatched junction bases numbered 5, after V lost 4 bases and J lost 1 base. This CDR3 comprises 16 residues.